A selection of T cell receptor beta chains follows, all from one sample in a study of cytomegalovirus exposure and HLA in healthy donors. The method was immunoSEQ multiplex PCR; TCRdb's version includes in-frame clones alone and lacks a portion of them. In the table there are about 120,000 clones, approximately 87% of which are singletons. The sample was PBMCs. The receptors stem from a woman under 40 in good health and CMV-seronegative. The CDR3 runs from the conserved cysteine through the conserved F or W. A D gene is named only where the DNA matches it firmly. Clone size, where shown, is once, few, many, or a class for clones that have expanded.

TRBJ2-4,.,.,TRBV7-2,CASSLSSGDGNIQYF,TGTGCCAGCAGCTTATCCTCGGGGGACGGAAACATTCAGTACTTC
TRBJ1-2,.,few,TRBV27,CASSLAGGYGYTF,TGTGCCAGCAGTTTGGCGGGGGGCTATGGCTACACCTTC
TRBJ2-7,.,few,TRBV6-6,CASSYLVSYEQYF,TGTGCCAGCAGTTACCTCGTCTCCTACGAGCAGTACTTC
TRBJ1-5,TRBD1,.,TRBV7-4,CASSLRGTVAGQPQHF,TGTGCCAGCAGCTTAAGGGGGACAGTGGCAGGTCAGCCCCAGCATTTT
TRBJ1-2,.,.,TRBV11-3,CASSLDPREDGYTF,TGTGCCAGCAGCTTAGATCCCCGGGAAGATGGCTACACCTTC
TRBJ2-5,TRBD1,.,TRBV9,CASSETQGVWETQYF,TGTGCCAGCAGCGAGACCCAGGGGGTCTGGGAGACCCAGTACTTC
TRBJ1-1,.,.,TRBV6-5,CASSYGADTEAFF,TGTGCCAGCAGTTATGGGGCCGACACTGAAGCTTTCTTT
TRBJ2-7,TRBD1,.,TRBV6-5,CASSDTWDRDEQYF,TGTGCCAGCAGCGATACGTGGGACAGAGACGAGCAGTACTTC
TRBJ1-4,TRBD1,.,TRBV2,CASSGQTGGGEKLFF,TGTGCCAGCAGTGGCCAAACAGGGGGCGGAGAAAAACTGTTTTTT
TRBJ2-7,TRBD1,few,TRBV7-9,CASSGPGQGEEQYF,TGTGCCAGCAGCGGTCCGGGACAGGGTGAAGAGCAGTACTTC
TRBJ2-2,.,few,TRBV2,CASTVETGELFF,TGTGCCAGCACTGTTGAGACCGGGGAGCTGTTTTTT
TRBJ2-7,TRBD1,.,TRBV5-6,CASSSGTGDYEQYF,TGTGCCAGCAGCTCGGGGACAGGGGACTACGAGCAGTACTTC
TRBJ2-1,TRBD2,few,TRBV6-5,CASSYSRTRGSGEQFF,TGTGCCAGCAGTTACTCGAGGACTAGGGGATCAGGTGAGCAGTTCTTC
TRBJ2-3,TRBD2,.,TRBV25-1,CASSERGARTDTQYF,TGTGCCAGCAGTGAGCGGGGGGCCCGTACAGATACGCAGTATTTT
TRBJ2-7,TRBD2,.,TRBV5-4,CASSLGLAGGVYEQYF,TGTGCCAGCAGCTTGGGTCTAGCGGGGGGGGTATACGAGCAGTACTTC
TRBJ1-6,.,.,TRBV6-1,CASSELSGGGLSPLHF,TGTGCCAGCAGTGAACTGAGCGGGGGGGGTCTTTCACCCCTCCACTTT
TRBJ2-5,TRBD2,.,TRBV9,CASSQGAGLAYETQYF,TGTGCCAGCAGCCAGGGAGCCGGACTAGCGTATGAGACCCAGTACTTC
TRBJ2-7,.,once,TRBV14,CASSPAGFRLEQYF,TGTGCCAGCAGCCCGGCGGGGTTTCGTTTAGAGCAGTACTTC
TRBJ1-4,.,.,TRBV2,CASRQGREKLFF,TGTGCCAGCAGACAGGGCAGGGAAAAACTGTTTTTT
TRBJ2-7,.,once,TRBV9,CASSQADSYSYEQYF,TGTGCCAGCAGCCAGGCGGACAGTTACAGCTACGAGCAGTACTTC
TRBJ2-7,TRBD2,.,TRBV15,CATSRTRDYRGYEQYF,TGTGCCACCAGCAGGACCCGGGACTATCGAGGCTACGAGCAGTACTTC
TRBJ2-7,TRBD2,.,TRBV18,CASSAGRTSGGYEQYF,TGTGCCAGCTCAGCCGGACGGACTAGCGGGGGATACGAGCAGTACTTC
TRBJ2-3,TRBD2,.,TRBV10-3,CAINLSGDDTQYF,TGTGCCATCAACCTTAGCGGGGATGATACGCAGTATTTT
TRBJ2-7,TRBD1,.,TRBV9,CASSVAPTAGQGAKYEQYF,TGTGCCAGCAGCGTAGCCCCCACCGCTGGACAGGGGGCGAAGTACGAGCAGTACTTC
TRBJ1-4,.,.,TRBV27,CASSRLYGGEKLFF,TGTGCCAGCAGTCGGCTATATGGAGGTGAAAAACTGTTTTTT
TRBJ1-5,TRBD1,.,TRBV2,CASSDGQGKPQHF,TGTGCCAGCAGCGACGGACAGGGCAAACCCCAGCATTTT
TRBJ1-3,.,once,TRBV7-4,CATRGSHCSGNTIYF,TGTGCCACGAGGGGGAGTCACTGCTCTGGAAACACCATATATTTT
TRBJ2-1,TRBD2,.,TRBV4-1,CASSQGLAGGGHNEQFF,TGCGCCAGCAGCCAAGGCCTAGCGGGGGGAGGACACAATGAGCAGTTCTTC
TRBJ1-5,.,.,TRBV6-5,CASSYSGGDNQPQHF,TGTGCCAGCAGTTACTCAGGAGGGGACAATCAGCCCCAGCATTTT
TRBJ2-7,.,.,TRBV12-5,CASGLVRAGGRFYEQYF,TGTGCTAGTGGTTTGGTACGTGCCGGGGGTCGATTCTACGAGCAGTACTTC
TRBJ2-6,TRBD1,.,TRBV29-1,CSVRGISGANVLTF,TGCAGCGTCAGGGGGATCTCTGGGGCCAACGTCCTGACTTTC
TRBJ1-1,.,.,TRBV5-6,CASSSGVEAFF,TGTGCCAGCAGCTCAGGGGTGGAGGCTTTCTTT
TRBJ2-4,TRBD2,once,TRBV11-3,CASSSGTSLNIQYF,TGTGCCAGCAGTTCCGGGACTAGCCTAAACATTCAGTACTTC
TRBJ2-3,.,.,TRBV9,CASSVAGRGSTDTQYF,TGTGCCAGCAGCGTAGCGGGCAGGGGTAGCACAGATACGCAGTATTTT
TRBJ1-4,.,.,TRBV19,CASSNRHSRGEKLFF,TGTGCCAGTAGTAACAGACATTCCCGTGGTGAAAAACTGTTTTTT
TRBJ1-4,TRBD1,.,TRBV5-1,CASSTGQDYEKLFF,TGCGCCAGCAGCACAGGACAGGATTATGAAAAACTGTTTTTT